What follows are 29 T cell receptor beta chains derived from one specimen sequenced in a study of T cells after yellow fever vaccination. A single record per CDR3 protein comes from TCRdb applying MiXCR to the 5' RACE reads. The sample lists some 390,000 distinct CDR3 sequences; about 19% were seen once. The sequencing used PBMCs, collected before the yellow fever booster vaccination. The receptors were sampled from a man younger than 35 who received the YFV17D yellow fever vaccine.

This clonotype came up a few times. CDR3 loop: CATSKNPTSGSYNEQFF. CDR3 bases: TGTGCCACCAGCAAAAACCCGACTAGCGGCTCCTACAATGAGCAGTTCTTC. This chain uses TRBV15 with TRBJ2-1; TRBD2 aligns across 9 bases. V was pared by 4 bases and J by 0 bases, with 7 bases of the junction left unmatched. The CDR3 is 17 amino acids. Germline lookup yields CDR1 LNHNV and CDR2 YYDKDF (reference sequence).

This clonotype was counted between two and nine times. The chain is built from TRBV20-1 and TRBJ2-3; D is undetermined. Germline values: CDR1 DFQATT, CDR2 SNEGSKA (reference sequence). CDR3 size: 16 residues. Trimming removed 3 bases at V and 3 bases at J, with 19 bases between. For the CDR3, the DNA is TGCAGTGCTAGTGCCTTAGGCACCCTGAGGACAGATACGCAGTATTTT. This encodes CSASALGTLRTDTQYF.

The rearrangement links TRBV6-1 to TRBJ1-3; D unresolved. Germline-derived CDR1 and CDR2 are MNHNS and SASEGT. The CDR3 covers 13 residues. The germline V and J ends were trimmed by 2 bases and 4 bases, with 6 bases remaining between them. The CDR3 sequence: CASSEHVGNTIYF. CDR3 DNA: TGTGCCAGCAGTGAACATGTCGGAAACACCATATATTTT.

The chain uses TRBV12-5 and TRBJ2-1; weak D call: TRBD2 (6 bases). The V gene lost 4 bases and the J gene lost 14 bases, with 15 bases spanning the gap. There are 12 residues in the CDR3. Germline assignment: CDR1 LGHNT and CDR2 FRNRAP. CDR3 DNA: TGTGCTAGTGGTTCATCTCCAGGCGGGAAGTTCTTC. This encodes CASGSSPGGKFF.

This clonotype has only a few counts. The chain recombines TRBV9 with TRBJ1-2; D not resolved. Germline CDR1 SGDLS, CDR2 YYNGEE. The CDR3 loop spans 14 amino acids. V lost 6 bases to trimming and J lost 4 bases, with 16 bases between them. CDR3 residues: CASTPGERSYGYTF. The CDR3, as DNA: TGTGCCAGCACTCCCGGGGAGAGGAGCTATGGCTACACCTTC.

The rearrangement links TRBV6-1 to TRBJ1-5; 9 bases match TRBD1. This CDR3 is 15 amino acids long. Germline CDR1 reads MNHNS; CDR2 reads SASEGT. V dropped 4 bases and J dropped 4; count of bases not matched to a gene: 5. CDR3 sequence (DNA): TGTGCCAGCAGTGGAGGACAGGGGCGAAATCAGCCCCAGCATTTT. Amino acid sequence: CASSGGQGRNQPQHF.

This chain links TRBV20-1 with TRBJ2-3; D perhaps matches TRBD2 (5 bases). Trimming shortened V by 4 bases and J by 1 base, and 15 bases separated the two germline ends. This CDR3 has 15 amino acids. Germline loops: CDR1 DFQATT, CDR2 SNEGSKA (reference sequence). CDR3 residues: CSANHGVQGTDTQYF. The CDR3 nucleotides are TGCAGTGCTAACCACGGGGTGCAAGGCACAGATACGCAGTATTTT.

This clonotype has a handful of counts. V gene TRBV12-3 or TRBV12-4 combines with J gene TRBJ2-7, with TRBD2 identical over 7 bases. J was trimmed by 1 base and V by 3 bases; bases with no gene match: 3. There are 14 residues in the CDR3. As DNA, the CDR3 is TGTGCCAGCAGTTTGGGGGGGATATCCTACGAGCAGTACGTC. Translation: CASSLGGISYEQYV.

V gene TRBV6-2 or TRBV6-3 combines with J gene TRBJ2-3; weak D call: TRBD2 (7 bases). There are 16 residues in the CDR3. The ends were cut back, 2 bases at V and 2 bases at J, with 14 bases in the middle. CDR1 and CDR2 (germline): MNHEY, SVGEGT. The CDR3 region is CASSYVSGGTTDTQYF. CDR3 coding DNA: TGTGCCAGCAGTTACGTGTCGGGGGGCACCACAGATACGCAGTATTTT.

This sequence joins TRBV6-1 and TRBJ1-2, with D uncertain. In germline, CDR1 is MNHNS, CDR2 SASEGT. CDR3 length equals 12 residues. With 2 bases removed from V and 4 bases from J, the gap between germline ends came to 5 bases. CDR3 protein: CASSEFSYGYTF. The CDR3 bases are TGTGCCAGCAGTGAATTCAGCTATGGCTACACCTTC.

The chain couples TRBV7-2 to TRBJ1-3, with D possibly TRBD1 on 6 matching bases. Trimming removed 2 bases from V and 4 bases from J, with 12 bases in between. This CDR3 has 15 residues. Germline-derived CDR1 and CDR2 are SGHTA and FQGNSA. This CDR3 is CASSLSGGLGNTIYF. CDR3 coding DNA: TGTGCCAGCAGCTTATCCGGGGGGCTGGGAAACACCATATATTTT.

In this sample, this clonotype turned up a few times. This chain links TRBV12-3 or TRBV12-4 with TRBJ1-5; 7 bases agree with TRBD1. The V segment lost 5 bases and the J segment 6 bases; nucleotides outside the gene matches: 10. The CDR3 is 15 residues long. The CDR3 loop reads CASSTRGRGVQPQHF. CDR3 DNA: TGTGCCAGCAGTACTCGAGGCAGGGGGGTTCAGCCCCAGCATTTT.

This clonotype was seen a handful of times. The rearrangement uses TRBV6-2 or TRBV6-3 and TRBJ2-4, with D tentatively TRBD1 or TRBD2 (6 bases each). This CDR3 spans 13 amino acids. In germline, CDR1 is MNHEY, CDR2 SVGEGT. V was trimmed by 7 bases and J by 5 bases, leaving 12 bases between them. CDR3 nucleotides: TGTGCCAGCAACCGGGGGCCCGAAAACATTCAGTACTTC. It translates to CASNRGPENIQYF.

The chain joins TRBV11-1 to TRBJ2-1; D is undetermined. CDR3 size: 16 residues. V was clipped by 1 base and J by 2 bases, with 12 bases between them. Looked up from germline, CDR1 is SGHAT and CDR2 is FQDESV (reference sequence). CDR3 nucleotide sequence: TGTGCCAGCAGCTTAGGATCCGAAGTCCCCTACAATGAGCAGTTCTTC. Amino acids: CASSLGSEVPYNEQFF.

This clonotype has more than one count but fewer than ten. V gene TRBV4-3 combines with J gene TRBJ1-6; 7 bases line up with TRBD1. CDR1 is LGHNA and CDR2 is YSLEER in the germline V gene. Unmatched junction bases numbered 11, after V lost 4 bases and J lost 5 bases. This CDR3 has 17 residues. CDR3 bases: TGCGCCAGCAGCCCAGACAGGGTCAGGATCGATAATTCACCCCTCCACTTT. Amino acid sequence: CASSPDRVRIDNSPLHF.

This clonotype was counted a few times. The V call is TRBV12-3 or TRBV12-4, the J call TRBJ2-7; 7 bases agree with TRBD2. The CDR3 runs to 15 residues. The V gene end was trimmed by 3 bases and the J gene end by 5 bases; junction bases not matched to a gene: 10. CDR3 sequence (DNA): TGTGCCAGCAGTTTGGGAAGCGGGGTGACCGACGAGCAGTACGTC. This codes for CASSLGSGVTDEQYV.

This clonotype was found a few times. The genes are TRBV27 and TRBJ2-1; D tentatively fits TRBD1 or TRBD2 (6 bases each). V gave up 6 bases and J gave up 4 bases, with 19 bases separating them. The CDR3 extends over 16 amino acids. Germline V gene lookup returns CDR1 MNHEY and CDR2 SMNVEV (reference sequence). The CDR3: CASSSEGGYHYNEQFF. In DNA, the CDR3 is TGTGCCAGCAGCTCCGAGGGGGGATACCATTACAATGAGCAGTTCTTC.

The chain couples TRBV6-2 or TRBV6-3 to TRBJ2-7, with 7 bases aligning to TRBD1. Germline loops: CDR1 MNHEY, CDR2 SVGEGT. The CDR3 totals 16 residues. The ends lost 7 bases at V and 2 bases at J; junction bases unmatched: 14. The CDR3 DNA is TGTGCCAGCAACCGACGGGGCTCAGGGGGTACCTACGAGCAGTACTTC. Encoded protein: CASNRRGSGGTYEQYF.

In this sample, this clonotype turned up a few times. The chain recombines TRBV11-2 with TRBJ2-2, with D unclear. The CDR3 is 13 residues long. The V and J ends lost 8 bases and 8 bases respectively, with 15 bases between them. Germline V gives CDR1 SGHAT, CDR2 FQNNGV. The CDR3 reads CASHATLRGELFF. CDR3 sequence (DNA): TGTGCCAGCCACGCAACACTGAGGGGGGAGCTGTTTTTT.

The chain is built from TRBV29-1 and TRBJ1-2, with unresolved D. In germline, CDR1 is SQVTM, CDR2 ANQGSEA. The CDR3 totals 13 residues. V was shortened by 4 bases and J by 4 bases, with 13 bases between the two germline ends. The CDR3 DNA reads TGCAGCGTTGGATGGCCTCACCTCTATGGCTACACCTTC. This gives the protein CSVGWPHLYGYTF. Full variable domain (missing parts from reference TRBV29-1 and TRBJ1-2): SAVISQKPSRDICQRGTSLTIQCQVDSQVTMMFWYRQQPGQSLTLIATANQGSEATYESGFVIDKFPISRPNLTFSTLTVSNMSPEDSSIYLCSVGWPHLYGYTFGSGTRLTVV.

The J gene is TRBJ1-3, the V gene TRBV6-6; 8 bases match TRBD1. Germline V gene lookup returns CDR1 MNHNY and CDR2 SVGAGI (reference sequence). CDR3 size: 16 residues. V was pared by 4 bases and J by 4 bases, with 9 bases of the junction left unmatched. The CDR3 here is CASSSWTGKVGNTIYF. In nucleotides, the CDR3 is TGTGCCAGCAGTTCCTGGACAGGGAAAGTAGGAAACACCATATATTTT.

The chain carries TRBV10-1 and TRBJ2-7; D is perhaps TRBD1 (6 bases). The CDR3 contains 14 residues. Trimming pared 5 bases from V and 0 bases from J, leaving 11 bases between. CDR1 WNHNN and CDR2 SYGVQD come from the germline V gene (reference sequence). The CDR3 bases are TGCGCCAGCAGTAAGGACAGATTCTCCTACGAGCAGTACTTC. Protein product: CASSKDRFSYEQYF.

The gene calls are TRBV5-1 and TRBJ1-5; D gene uncertain. The CDR3 sequence is 13 residues long. Looked up from germline, CDR1 is SGHRS and CDR2 is YFSETQ. The V gene lost 4 bases and the J gene lost 1 base, with 6 bases spanning the gap. CDR3 amino acids: CASSPQSNQPQHF. CDR3 in DNA: TGCGCCAGCAGCCCGCAGAGCAATCAGCCCCAGCATTTT.

V usage is TRBV5-1 and J usage is TRBJ2-3, with D hard to call. Trimming took 0 bases from V and 0 from J, leaving 8 bases between them. The germline V gene encodes CDR1 SGHRS and CDR2 YFSETQ. CDR3 size: 15 residues. For the CDR3, the DNA is TGCGCCAGCAGCTTGGTGCCAGAAAGCACAGATACGCAGTATTTT. Translation gives CASSLVPESTDTQYF.

CDR3 protein: CASSLAVSGGAYQPQHF. The CDR3 region has the DNA TGTGCCAGCAGCTTGGCCGTCTCGGGGGGCGCGTATCAGCCCCAGCATTTT. The J gene is TRBJ1-5, the V gene TRBV5-5, with D maybe TRBD1 (6 bases). The germline CDR1 and CDR2 sequences are SGHKS and YYEKEE (reference sequence). The CDR3 has 17 residues. Trimming removed 0 bases at V and 5 bases at J, with 18 bases between.

The chain couples TRBV5-1 to TRBJ2-5; 7 nucleotides align to TRBD1. This CDR3 comprises 15 residues. Germline trimming cut 3 bases from V and 0 bases from J; bases unmatched to any gene: 5. Per the germline V gene, CDR1 is SGHRS and CDR2 is YFSETQ. The CDR3 coding sequence is TGCGCCAGCAGCTCTATCGGGACAGACCAAGAGACCCAGTACTTC. Translating it yields CASSSIGTDQETQYF. The variable domain in full, with the rest retrieved from reference TRBV5-1 and TRBJ2-5, is KAGVTQTPRYLIKTRGQQVTLSCSPISGHRSVSWYQQTPGQGLQFLFEYFSETQRNKGNFPGRFSGRQFSNSRSEMNVSTLELGDSALYLCASSSIGTDQETQYFGPGTRLLVL.

This clonotype appeared once. The chain employs TRBV20-1 and TRBJ2-1; D not resolved. The V end was cut by 2 bases, the J end by 6 bases, with 11 bases between. CDR1 is DFQATT and CDR2 is SNEGSKA in the germline V gene (reference sequence). The CDR3 has 13 amino acids. This CDR3 reads CSARTPSRNEQFF. The CDR3 bases are TGCAGTGCTAGAACCCCATCGCGCAATGAGCAGTTCTTC.

The chain recombines TRBV5-1 with TRBJ2-7; TRBD2 matches at 7 bases. This CDR3 region has 14 residues. J gave up 2 bases and V 1 base, and 3 bases lay outside the gene matches. Germline V CDR1 and CDR2: SGHRS, YFSETQ. CDR3 protein: CASSLSGATYEQYF. The CDR3 region has the DNA TGCGCCAGCAGCTTGAGCGGGGCTACCTACGAGCAGTACTTC.

There are a few counts of this clonotype. The chain has TRBV20-1 and TRBJ1-6; 9 bases line up with TRBD1. Germline trimming cut 5 bases from V and 7 bases from J; bases unmatched to any gene: 12. The CDR3 contains 16 residues. Germline V gene sequence: CDR1 DFQATT, CDR2 SNEGSKA (reference sequence). The CDR3 protein is CSAGFPPGQGNSPLHF. The CDR3 DNA reads as TGCAGTGCTGGATTTCCGCCGGGACAGGGAAATTCACCCCTCCACTTT.